These T cell receptor beta chains were read from a single sample in a study of blood T cell repertoires in COVID-19. Profiled with immunoSEQ multiplex PCR; TCRdb holds only in-frame clones, not every one. This table holds hundreds of thousands of clones, around 87% found once. The specimen was PBMCs or T cells enriched from blood (not recorded which). All receptors come from a woman between 50 and 59 years old who had recovered from COVID-19. Both conserved end residues are part of each CDR3. Fields, in order: clone size, V gene, D gene, J gene, CDR3 protein, CDR3 DNA. The D gene is left open where the match is weak. Only some rows state a clone size, as once, few, many or a class for expanded clones.

>-|TRBV29-1|TRBD1|TRBJ1-1
CSGGQGLNTEAFF
TGCAGCGGGGGACAGGGGTTGAACACTGAAGCTTTCTTT
>-|TRBV28|TRBD1|TRBJ2-4
CASSILRQGKSSGNIQYF
TGTGCCAGCAGTATCCTTCGACAGGGTAAATCATCAGGAAACATTCAGTACTTC
>-|TRBV20-1|-|TRBJ2-7
CSARGLVEQYF
TGCAGTGCTAGAGGACTAGTCGAGCAGTACTTC
>few|TRBV6-5|-|TRBJ1-4
CASRKRQSSNEKLFF
TGTGCCAGCCGCAAGAGACAGTCATCTAATGAAAAACTGTTTTTT
>-|TRBV5-6|-|TRBJ1-2
CASSFGTRNYGYTF
TGTGCCAGCAGCTTTGGGACACGGAACTATGGCTACACCTTC
>-|TRBV7-2|TRBD2|TRBJ2-7
CASSSRLAGGYEQYF
TGTGCCAGCAGCTCCCGACTAGCGGGAGGTTACGAGCAGTACTTC
>-|TRBV9|TRBD1|TRBJ2-7
CASSRRQGAYEQYF
TGTGCCAGCTCCCGCCGACAGGGGGCTTACGAGCAGTACTTC
>few|TRBV11-3|-|TRBJ2-6
CASSPSPGANVLTF
TGTGCCAGCAGCCCTAGCCCTGGGGCCAACGTCCTGACTTTC
>-|TRBV27|TRBD1|TRBJ2-1
CASSRQGAYNEQFF
TGTGCCAGCAGTCGACAGGGGGCTTACAATGAGCAGTTCTTC
>once|TRBV5-4|-|TRBJ2-5
CASSRSSEPYQETQYF
TGTGCCAGCAGCCGCTCTAGCGAGCCGTACCAAGAGACCCAGTACTTC
>once|TRBV28|-|TRBJ1-4
CASSSPQGGGEKLFF
TGTGCCAGCAGTTCCCCGCAGGGTGGAGGGGAAAAACTGTTTTTT
>-|TRBV11-2|TRBD2|TRBJ2-7
CASSSITPVRSGSWYEQYF
TGTGCCAGCAGCTCCATTACCCCCGTGCGAAGCGGGAGTTGGTACGAGCAGTACTTC
>-|TRBV18|TRBD1|TRBJ2-1
CASSQLRTGGYEQFF
TGTGCCAGCTCACAACTAAGAACAGGGGGATATGAGCAGTTCTTC
>-|TRBV11-3|TRBD2|TRBJ2-1
CASSSGLAGLYNEQFF
TGTGCCAGCAGCTCGGGACTAGCGGGTCTCTACAATGAGCAGTTCTTC
>-|TRBV28|TRBD2|TRBJ2-2
CASSLFPGGSGRAAGELFF
TGTGCCAGCAGTTTATTTCCGGGTGGGAGCGGGAGGGCCGCCGGGGAGCTGTTTTTT
>-|TRBV5-3|TRBD2|TRBJ2-6
CARSTSGTSGANVLTF
TGTGCCAGAAGCACTAGCGGCACCTCTGGGGCCAACGTCCTGACTTTC
>once|TRBV7-8|-|TRBJ2-7
CASSLAGVLGYEQYF
TGTGCCAGCAGCTTAGCAGGGGTCCTCGGCTACGAGCAGTACTTC
>-|TRBV7-6|TRBD1|TRBJ2-1
CASSAMGQRYNEQFF
TGTGCCAGCAGCGCAATGGGACAGAGGTACAATGAGCAGTTCTTC
>-|TRBV5-6|TRBD1|TRBJ1-3
CASSLWRRRGLYTIYF
TGTGCCAGCAGCTTGTGGAGGAGGAGGGGGCTATACACCATATATTTT
>-|TRBV19|TRBD1|TRBJ2-7
CASSDRASYEQYF
TGTGCCAGCAGTGACAGGGCGTCCTACGAGCAGTACTTC
>once|TRBV7-9|-|TRBJ1-1
CASSLGGLRAFF
TGTGCCAGCAGCTTAGGGGGGCTGAGAGCTTTCTTT
>-|TRBV5-1|TRBD1|TRBJ1-2
CASSLAQGANYGYTF
TGCGCCAGCAGCTTGGCGCAGGGGGCTAACTATGGCTACACCTTC
>-|TRBV2|-|TRBJ2-6
CASQNRPGANVLTF
TGTGCCAGCCAGAACAGACCTGGGGCCAACGTCCTGACTTTC
>-|TRBV7-2|TRBD2|TRBJ2-1
CASSHVAGPAYNEQFF
TGTGCCAGCAGCCATGTAGCGGGCCCGGCCTACAATGAGCAGTTCTTC
>-|TRBV5-4|-|TRBJ2-3
CASSFVASGTDTQYF
TGTGCCAGCAGCTTTGTAGCTAGCGGCACAGATACGCAGTATTTT
>-|TRBV28|TRBD1|TRBJ1-2
CASSPTGTDYGYTF
TGTGCCAGCAGTCCAACAGGGACAGACTATGGCTACACCTTC
>-|TRBV18|TRBD2|TRBJ2-3
CASSPTSGSSTDTQYF
TGTGCCAGCTCACCGACTAGCGGGAGTAGCACAGATACGCAGTATTTT
>-|TRBV7-8|TRBD1|TRBJ2-1
CASSRDRDRGNEQFF
TGTGCCAGCAGCCGAGACCGGGACAGGGGTAATGAGCAGTTCTTC
>-|TRBV7-2|-|TRBJ2-2
CASSLERARELFF
TGTGCCAGCAGCTTAGAAAGAGCCAGGGAGCTGTTTTTT
>-|TRBV7-9|TRBD2|TRBJ2-7
CASSSGTRAGGAREQYF
TGTGCCAGCAGCTCCGGGACTCGGGCGGGAGGTGCCCGCGAGCAGTACTTC
>-|TRBV18|TRBD2|TRBJ2-3
CASSPRGAGGLDTQYF
TGTGCCAGCTCACCACGGGGAGCGGGAGGGCTAGATACGCAGTATTTT
>-|TRBV4-2|TRBD1|TRBJ1-5
CASSVGTASNQPQHF
TGTGCCAGCAGCGTCGGGACAGCTAGCAATCAGCCCCAGCATTTT
>-|TRBV24-1|-|TRBJ2-1
CATSVEGGSSYNEQFF
TGTGCCACCAGTGTTGAGGGGGGGAGCTCCTACAATGAGCAGTTCTTC
>-|TRBV2|TRBD1|TRBJ2-2
CATGGDRDTGELFF
TGTGCCACGGGTGGGGACAGGGACACCGGGGAGCTGTTTTTT
>-|TRBV9|-|TRBJ2-2
CASSVVSQGGGELFF
TGTGCCAGCAGCGTAGTCTCACAGGGCGGCGGGGAGCTGTTTTTT
>-|TRBV28|TRBD2|TRBJ2-1
CASTEPGLGLFF
TGTGCCAGCACTGAACCGGGACTAGGGCTGTTCTTC
>few|TRBV5-1|-|TRBJ2-7
CASSGDTGRGEQYF
TGCGCCAGCAGCGGGGACACGGGCAGAGGGGAGCAGTACTTC